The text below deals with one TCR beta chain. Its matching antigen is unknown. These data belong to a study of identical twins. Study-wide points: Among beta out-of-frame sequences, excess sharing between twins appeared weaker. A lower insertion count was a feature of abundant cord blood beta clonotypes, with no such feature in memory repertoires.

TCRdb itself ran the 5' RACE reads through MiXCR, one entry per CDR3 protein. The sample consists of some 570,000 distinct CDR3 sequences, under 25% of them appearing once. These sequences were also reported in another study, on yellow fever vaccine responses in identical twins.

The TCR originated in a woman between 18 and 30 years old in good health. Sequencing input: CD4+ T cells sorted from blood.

CDR3 bases: TGTGCCACCAGCAAACCGGGACCCCAAGTATACAATGAGCAGTTCTTC. Translating gives CATSKPGPQVYNEQFF. This chain uses TRBV24-1 with TRBJ2-1; D may correspond to TRBD1 or TRBD2 (5 bases each). Between the trimmed V and J ends, which lost 7 bases and 4 bases, there was a span of 19 bases. Germline V lookup: CDR1 KGHDR, CDR2 SFDVKD. The CDR3 is made up of 16 amino acids.